Below are 11 T cell receptor beta chains sequenced from a single sample in a study of HIV-infected children after antiretroviral therapy interruption. A 3' RACE protocol on RNA, with unique molecular identifiers, produced the TCR library. TCRdb fed the 3' RACE reads into MiXCR, producing one record per CDR3 protein. The sample yields about 50,000 distinct CDR3 sequences, around 4.5% seen once. Treatment in this sample: PENTA 11 planned treatment interruption arm or continuous ART arm. The specimen was CD45RA+ CD4+ T cells from PBMCs, pooled from several time points, collected from a donor given antiretroviral therapy, either interrupted or continuous. As to subset: naive CD4+ CD45RA+ CD45RO- T cells. The source of these receptors is a pool of human donors with HIV.

This clonotype was observed a few times. The chain links TRBV24-1 to TRBJ1-1; D is unresolved. The CDR3 contains 13 residues. Germline V gene lookup returns CDR1 KGHDR and CDR2 SFDVKD. V lost 0 bases, J lost 0 bases, and 1 base lay in between. DNA for the CDR3: TGTGCCACCAGTGATTTGCTGAACACTGAAGCTTTCTTT. Its protein is CATSDLLNTEAFF.

This clonotype was recorded many times. CDR3 amino acids: CSVVGGVNTEAFF. The DNA of the CDR3 is TGCAGCGTTGTTGGGGGGGTAAACACTGAAGCTTTCTTT. The genes are TRBV29-1 and TRBJ1-1; perhaps TRBD1 as D (5 bases). V lost 4 bases and J lost 2, with 11 bases in between. Germline CDR1 reads SQVTM; CDR2 reads ANQGSEA. The CDR3 runs to 13 residues. The full variable domain, completed using reference TRBV29-1 and TRBJ1-1, is SAVISQKPSRDICQRGTSLTIQCQVDSQVTMMFWYRQQPGQSLTLIATANQGSEATYESGFVIDKFPISRPNLTFSTLTVSNMSPEDSSIYLCSVVGGVNTEAFFGQGTRLTVV.

This clonotype was found a few times. This chain links TRBV20-1 with TRBJ2-1; D ambiguous. V lost 3 bases, J lost 10 bases, and 10 bases lay in between. This CDR3 comprises 11 residues. The V gene's germline CDR1 is DFQATT and CDR2 SNEGSKA (reference sequence). The CDR3 sequence: CSARDREEQFF. The CDR3 bases are TGCAGTGCTAGGGACCGAGAAGAGCAGTTCTTC.

Ten or more counts support this clonotype. The chain couples TRBV24-1 to TRBJ1-1; TRBD1 agrees at 7 bases. CDR1 and CDR2 (germline): KGHDR, SFDVKD. V trimming: 3 bases; J trimming: 8 bases; junction bases outside the gene matches: 2. This CDR3 spans 12 amino acids. DNA for the CDR3: TGTGCCACCAGTGATGTGGACAGGGAAGCTTTCTTT. The encoded protein is CATSDVDREAFF.

This clonotype has ten or more counts. The V and J genes are TRBV30 and TRBJ1-1; TRBD1 aligns across 8 bases. Trimming at V came to 8 bases and at J to 1 base, leaving 3 bases not matched to a gene. Germline V gene sequence: CDR1 GTSNPN, CDR2 SVGIG (reference sequence). This CDR3 has 12 residues. CDR3 in amino acids: CARDRGNTEAFF. The DNA for the CDR3 is TGTGCCCGAGACAGGGGGAACACTGAAGCTTTCTTT.

This clonotype was recorded at least ten times. This chain connects TRBV5-4 to TRBJ2-3; D is unclear. The ends were cut back, 2 bases at V and 2 bases at J, with 12 bases in the middle. The CDR3 has 15 residues. Per germline, CDR1 SGHNT and CDR2 YYREEE (reference sequence). This chain's CDR3 is CASSFDQAFTDTQYF. Written as DNA, the CDR3 is TGTGCCAGCAGCTTCGACCAAGCATTCACAGATACGCAGTATTTT.

This clonotype was counted ten times or more. V usage is TRBV5-1 and J usage is TRBJ2-3, with a tentative D call TRBD2 (5 bases). Germline CDR1 reads SGHRS; CDR2 reads YFSETQ. This CDR3 comprises 14 residues. Trimming shortened V by 0 bases and J by 1 base, and 6 bases separated the two germline ends. The CDR3: CASSLGERTDTQYF. Written as DNA, the CDR3 is TGCGCCAGCAGCTTGGGGGAGCGCACAGATACGCAGTATTTT.

This chain uses TRBV13 with TRBJ1-1, with no clear D. The CDR3 contains 11 residues. Germline assignment: CDR1 PRHDT and CDR2 FYEKMQ (reference sequence). Trimming shortened V by 3 bases and J by 5 bases, and 4 bases separated the two germline ends. The CDR3 coding sequence is TGTGCCAGCAGCTTTCAGACTGAAGCTTTCTTT. This encodes CASSFQTEAFF. Variable domain in full (rest from reference TRBV13 and TRBJ1-1): AAGVIQSPRHLIKEKRETATLKCYPIPRHDTVYWYQQGPGQDPQFLISFYEKMQSDKGSIPDRFSAQQFSDYHSELNMSSLELGDSALYFCASSFQTEAFFGQGTRLTVV.

This clonotype came up many times. V usage is TRBV12-3 or TRBV12-4 and J usage is TRBJ2-1, with a tentative D call TRBD2 (6 bases). The CDR3 runs to 16 residues. V gave up 6 bases and J gave up 0 bases, with 15 bases separating them. The CDR3 spells CASSYRGLRSYNEQFF. The DNA of the CDR3 is TGTGCCAGCAGCTATCGGGGACTGCGCTCCTACAATGAGCAGTTCTTC.

This clonotype has ten or more counts. The chain is built from TRBV19 and TRBJ1-2; 10 bases agree with TRBD1. The CDR3 contains 15 residues. V was pared by 7 bases and J by 2 bases, with 7 bases of the junction left unmatched. From germline, CDR1 is LNHDA and CDR2 SQIVND (reference sequence). Here the CDR3 reads CASNFPGQGNYGYTF. Here the CDR3 DNA reads TGTGCCAGTAATTTCCCGGGACAGGGGAACTATGGCTACACCTTC.

V gene TRBV28 combines with J gene TRBJ1-2; 7 bases line up with TRBD1. The CDR3 contains 13 residues. Germline CDR1 reads MDHEN; CDR2 reads SYDVKM. Trimming cost V 6 bases and J 7 bases; bases outside gene matches: 8. The CDR3 loop reads CASSSGTELGYTF. The CDR3 nucleotides read TGTGCCAGCAGCTCCGGGACAGAACTTGGCTACACCTTC.